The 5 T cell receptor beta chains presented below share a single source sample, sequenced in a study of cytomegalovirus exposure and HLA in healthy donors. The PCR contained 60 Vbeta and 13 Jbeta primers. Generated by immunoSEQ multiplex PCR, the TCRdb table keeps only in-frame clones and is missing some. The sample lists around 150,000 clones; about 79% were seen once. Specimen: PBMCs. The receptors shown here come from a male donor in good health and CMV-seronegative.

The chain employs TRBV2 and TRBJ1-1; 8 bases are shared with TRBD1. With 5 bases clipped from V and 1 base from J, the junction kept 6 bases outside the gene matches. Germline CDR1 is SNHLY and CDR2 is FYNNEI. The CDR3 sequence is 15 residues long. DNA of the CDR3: TGTGCCAGCAGTAACTTACAGGGGGGGAACACTGAAGCTTTCTTT. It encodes CASSNLQGGNTEAFF.

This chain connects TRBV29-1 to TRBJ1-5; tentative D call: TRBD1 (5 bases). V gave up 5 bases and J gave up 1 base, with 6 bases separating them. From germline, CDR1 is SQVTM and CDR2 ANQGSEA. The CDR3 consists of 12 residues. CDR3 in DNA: TGCAGCGTTTCAGGGAGCAATCAGCCCCAGCATTTT. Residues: CSVSGSNQPQHF.

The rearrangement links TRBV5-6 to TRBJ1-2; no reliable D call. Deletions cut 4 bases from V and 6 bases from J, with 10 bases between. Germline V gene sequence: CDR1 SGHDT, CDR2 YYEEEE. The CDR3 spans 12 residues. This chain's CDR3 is CASSAASNGYTF. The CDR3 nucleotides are TGTGCCAGCAGCGCGGCTAGCAATGGCTACACCTTC.

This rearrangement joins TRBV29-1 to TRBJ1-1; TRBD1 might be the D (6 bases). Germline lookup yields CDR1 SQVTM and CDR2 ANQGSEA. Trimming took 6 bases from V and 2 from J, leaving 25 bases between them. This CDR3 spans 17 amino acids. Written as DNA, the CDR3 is TGCAGCGTCCGAAGGGGGGAGGGGGACACAACCAACACTGAAGCTTTCTTT. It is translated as CSVRRGEGDTTNTEAFF.

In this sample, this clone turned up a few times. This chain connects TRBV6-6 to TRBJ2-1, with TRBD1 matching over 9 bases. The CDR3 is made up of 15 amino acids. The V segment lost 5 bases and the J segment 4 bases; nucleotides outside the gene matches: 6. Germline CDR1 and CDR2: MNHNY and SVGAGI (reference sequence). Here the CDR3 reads CASSTRQGVYNEQFF. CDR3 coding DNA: TGTGCCAGCAGTACCCGACAGGGGGTGTACAATGAGCAGTTCTTC.